The 27 T cell receptor beta chains below were found in one sample sequenced in a study of T cell responses to AZD1222 COVID-19 vaccine. Only in-frame clones appear in the TCRdb table, and some are missing; sequencing was by immunoSEQ multiplex PCR. The profile covers around 270,000 clones, with 90% to 95% appearing a single time and around 0.5% taken by the ten largest. Sequencing was performed on peripheral blood, taken 28 days after the second AZD1222 dose. The receptors were gathered from an adult who received the AZD1222 COVID-19 vaccine.

This clone was detected a few times. The CDR3 sequence: CAATKDNYGYTF. CDR3 DNA: TGTGCCGCCACCAAGGATAACTATGGCTACACCTTC. The J gene is TRBJ1-2, the V gene TRBV12-3 or TRBV12-4, with unresolved D. The CDR3 is 12 amino acids. V was clipped by 11 bases and J by 1 base, with 11 bases between them.

In nucleotides, the CDR3 is TGCGCCAGCAGCCAAGGGACAGCGAACACCGGGGAGCTGTTTTTT. It codes for CASSQGTANTGELFF. The gene calls are TRBV4-3 and TRBJ2-2, with D maybe TRBD1 (6 bases). The CDR3 consists of 15 residues. V lost 1 base to trimming and J lost 0 bases, with 6 bases between them. Germline V gene lookup returns CDR1 LGHNA and CDR2 YSLEER.

This chain uses TRBV3-1 (or the pseudogene TRBV3-2) with TRBJ1-5; D is undetermined. Germline V gene lookup returns CDR1 LGHDT and CDR2 YNNKEL (reference sequence). This CDR3 comprises 14 residues. Trimming stripped 3 bases from V and 0 bases from J, with 6 bases between. As DNA, the CDR3 is TGTGCCAGCAGCCAGGGCTTTAGCAATCAGCCCCAGCATTTT. This sequence encodes CASSQGFSNQPQHF.

The CDR3 reads CASSLGDLAGVSYEQYF. The CDR3 DNA reads TGTGCCAGCAGCTTGGGGGATCTAGCGGGGGTCTCCTACGAGCAGTACTTC. This sequence joins TRBV5-5 and TRBJ2-7, with 10 bases matching TRBD2. J was trimmed by 0 bases and V by 0 bases; bases with no gene match: 6. The germline V gene has CDR1 SGHKS and CDR2 YYEKEE (reference sequence). The CDR3 runs 17 residues. Complete variable domain (other parts from reference TRBV5-5 and TRBJ2-7): DAGVTQSPTHLIKTRGQQVTLRCSPISGHKSVSWYQQVLGQGPQFIFQYYEKEERGRGNFPDRFSARQFPNYSSELNVNALLLGDSALYLCASSLGDLAGVSYEQYFGPGTRLTVT.

This clone was found once. J is TRBJ2-7 and V is TRBV2; D might be TRBD1 (6 bases). The CDR3 has 13 residues. Germline CDR1 and CDR2: SNHLY and FYNNEI. Deletions cut 5 bases from V and 0 bases from J, with 8 bases between. Here the CDR3 reads CASSIQGSYEQYF. The CDR3, as DNA: TGTGCCAGCAGTATACAGGGCTCCTACGAGCAGTACTTC.

V and J are TRBV5-4 and TRBJ2-3; the D call may be TRBD1 or TRBD2 (6 bases each). CDR3 length equals 15 residues. CDR1 is SGHNT and CDR2 is YYREEE in the germline V gene (reference sequence). V lost 1 base and J lost 3, with 12 bases in between. The CDR3 DNA reads TGTGCCAGCAGCTTGAGGGGGGCCCCAACAGATACGCAGTATTTT. This codes for CASSLRGAPTDTQYF.

V usage is TRBV28 and J usage is TRBJ1-5; D possibly corresponds to TRBD1 (5 bases). The CDR3 runs 15 residues. Trimming took off 6 bases at V and 0 bases at J, with 12 bases between the two ends. CDR1 MDHEN and CDR2 SYDVKM come from the germline V gene. The CDR3 nucleotides read TGTGCCAGCAGAACTACAGGATCTAGCAATCAGCCCCAGCATTTT. Its translation is CASRTTGSSNQPQHF.

This chain links TRBV5-6 with TRBJ1-1, with D tentatively TRBD1 (6 bases). The CDR3 spans 14 residues. The V gene's germline CDR1 is SGHDT and CDR2 YYEEEE. The V end was cut by 4 bases, the J end by 5 bases, with 15 bases between. CDR3 bases: TGTGCCAGCAGCAGTACAGGGAGGCAAACTGAAGCTTTCTTT. Amino acid sequence: CASSSTGRQTEAFF.

CDR3: CASSPGNGDTPLHF. The DNA for the CDR3 is TGCGCCAGCTCGCCGGGGAACGGCGATACACCCCTCCACTTT. The V call is TRBV5-1, the J call TRBJ1-6; D remains unclear. V lost 7 bases, J lost 11 bases, and 19 bases lay in between. CDR1 and CDR2 (germline): SGHRS, YFSETQ. CDR3 size: 14 residues. Drawing the rest from reference TRBV5-1 and TRBJ1-6, the complete variable domain is KAGVTQTPRYLIKTRGQQVTLSCSPISGHRSVSWYQQTPGQGLQFLFEYFSETQRNKGNFPGRFSGRQFSNSRSEMNVSTLELGDSALYLCASSPGNGDTPLHFGNGTRLTVT.

V usage is TRBV3-1 (or the pseudogene TRBV3-2) and J usage is TRBJ1-2; D ambiguous. This CDR3 contains 13 residues. V lost 4 bases to trimming and J lost 6 bases, with 12 bases between them. CDR1 and CDR2 (germline): LGHDT, YNNKEL (reference sequence). The CDR3 region has the DNA TGTGCCAGCAGCCTCCGGCACTTCGATGGCTACACCTTC. Translated: CASSLRHFDGYTF.

The rearrangement links TRBV11-1 to TRBJ2-5; a weak D match, TRBD2 (6 bases). Germline V gives CDR1 SGHAT, CDR2 FQDESV (reference sequence). Trimming shortened V by 5 bases and J by 3 bases, and 16 bases separated the two germline ends. The CDR3 is 15 residues long. This chain's CDR3 is CASSPRGGIKETQYF. CDR3 bases: TGTGCCAGCAGCCCCCGGGGAGGAATCAAAGAGACCCAGTACTTC. The full variable domain, rest sourced from reference TRBV11-1 and TRBJ2-5, is EAEVAQSPRYKITEKSQAVAFWCDPISGHATLYWYRQILGQGPELLVQFQDESVVDDSQLPKDRFSAERLKGVDSTLKIQPAELGDSAMYLCASSPRGGIKETQYFGPGTRLLVL.

V is TRBV3-1 (or the pseudogene TRBV3-2) and J is TRBJ1-2; 12 bases are a match to TRBD1. The CDR3 loop spans 15 amino acids. CDR1 LGHDT and CDR2 YNNKEL come from the germline V gene (reference sequence). The junction had 8 bases not matched to a gene; V was cut back by 5 bases and J by 7 bases. Here the CDR3 reads CASSTPGQGAGGYTF. CDR3 nucleotide sequence: TGTGCCAGCAGCACTCCGGGACAGGGGGCCGGTGGCTACACCTTC.

The chain couples TRBV28 to TRBJ2-6, with D tentatively TRBD2 (5 bases). Per the germline V gene, CDR1 is MDHEN and CDR2 is SYDVKM. The CDR3 has 16 amino acids. V was cut by 2 bases and J by 4 bases, with 12 bases left in between. CDR3 protein: CASSLPPGNGANVLTF. DNA for the CDR3: TGTGCCAGCAGTTTACCCCCCGGGAACGGGGCCAACGTCCTGACTTTC.

The sample holds one count of this clone. This chain uses TRBV5-4 with TRBJ2-1; D may be TRBD2 (5 bases). The V gene's germline CDR1 is SGHNT and CDR2 YYREEE (reference sequence). The V end was cut by 6 bases, the J end by 7 bases, with 20 bases between. This CDR3 comprises 15 residues. DNA of the CDR3: TGTGCCAGCACCTCAACTAGGAATCTGGGTAATGAGCAGTTCTTC. Its translation is CASTSTRNLGNEQFF.

The chain is built from TRBV7-2 and TRBJ1-1; D is uncertain. This CDR3 comprises 14 residues. The V and J ends lost 2 bases and 3 bases respectively, with 10 bases between them. In germline, CDR1 is SGHTA, CDR2 FQGNSA. The CDR3 DNA reads as TGTGCCAGCAGCTTATCGGTGGTGGACACTGAAGCTTTCTTT. Translating gives CASSLSVVDTEAFF.

The CDR3 DNA is TGTGCCAGCAGCCGGACTAGCGGAGGCTACGAGCAGTACTTC. Translation gives CASSRTSGGYEQYF. The rearrangement links TRBV6-5 to TRBJ2-7, with TRBD2 identical over 10 bases. V lost 6 bases to trimming and J lost 3 bases; unmatched junction nucleotides: 5. Germline V CDR1 and CDR2: MNHEY, SVGAGI. CDR3 length: 14 amino acids.

J is TRBJ1-5 and V is TRBV27; D is possibly TRBD1 (5 bases). V lost 6 bases and J 10 bases, leaving 19 bases between the germline ends. CDR1 and CDR2 (germline): MNHEY, SMNVEV (reference sequence). This CDR3 spans 14 amino acids. The CDR3 nucleotides read TGTGCCAGCAGCCCCGGGACCGATATCATCCCCCAGCATTTT. It yields the protein CASSPGTDIIPQHF.

V gene TRBV7-2 combines with J gene TRBJ1-2, with a tentative D call TRBD1 (6 bases). V lost 1 base, J lost 3 bases, and 9 bases lay in between. Germline CDR1 is SGHTA and CDR2 is FQGNSA. This CDR3 contains 14 residues. The CDR3 nucleotides are TGTGCCAGCAGCTTAGGCGGACAGTACTATGGCTACACCTTC. It is translated as CASSLGGQYYGYTF. Full variable domain (rest looked up from reference TRBV7-2 and TRBJ1-2): GAGVSQSPSNKVTEKGKDVELRCDPISGHTALYWYRQSLGQGLEFLIYFQGNSAPDKSGLPSDRFSAERTGGSVSTLTIQRTQQEDSAVYLCASSLGGQYYGYTFGSGTRLTVV.

This clone turned up a few times. This rearrangement joins TRBV2 to TRBJ2-3, with D tentatively TRBD2 (5 bases). The CDR3 sequence is 13 residues long. V was shortened by 8 bases and J by 0 bases, with 9 bases between the two germline ends. Germline V gene data show CDR1 as SNHLY and CDR2 as FYNNEI. The CDR3 bases are TGTGCCAGCTCTAGCTTAAGCACAGATACGCAGTATTTT. It specifies CASSSLSTDTQYF.

CDR3 sequence: CASSWGGGRLGEQYF. The CDR3 nucleotides read TGTGCCAGCAGTTGGGGGGGAGGGAGGCTGGGAGAGCAGTACTTC. The chain links TRBV6-5 to TRBJ2-7, with TRBD2 matching over 7 bases. Unmatched junction bases numbered 13, after V lost 4 bases and J lost 7 bases. The CDR3 length is 15 residues. Germline loops: CDR1 MNHEY, CDR2 SVGAGI.

The chain joins TRBV3-1 (or the pseudogene TRBV3-2) to TRBJ1-4; D is unresolved. With 6 bases removed from V and 5 bases from J, the gap between germline ends came to 13 bases. The germline gives CDR1 LGHDT, CDR2 YNNKEL (reference sequence). The CDR3 sequence is 14 residues long. This chain's CDR3 is CASRHNEVNEKLFF. DNA for the CDR3: TGTGCCAGCAGGCATAATGAAGTGAATGAAAAACTGTTTTTT.

V is TRBV19 and J is TRBJ1-1; D unresolved. Trimming removed 4 bases at V and 6 bases at J, with 12 bases between. CDR1 and CDR2 from the germline V gene are LNHDA and SQIVND (reference sequence). This CDR3 is 13 amino acids long. CDR3 amino acids: CASSNEPASEAFF. For the CDR3, the DNA is TGTGCCAGTAGTAACGAGCCAGCGTCTGAAGCTTTCTTT. The whole variable domain, remainder taken from reference TRBV19 and TRBJ1-1, is DGGITQSPKYLFRKEGQNVTLSCEQNLNHDAMYWYRQDPGQGLRLIYYSQIVNDFQKGDIAEGYSVSREKKESFPLTVTSAQKNPTAFYLCASSNEPASEAFFGQGTRLTVV.

The CDR3 region is CASSYLPGQGLYEQYF. The CDR3 bases are TGTGCCAGCAGTTACCTTCCGGGACAGGGACTCTACGAGCAGTACTTC. The chain couples TRBV6-5 to TRBJ2-7; 9 bases are a match to TRBD1. The CDR3 extends over 16 amino acids. V shed 2 bases, J shed 3 bases, and the junction held 8 bases outside the gene matches. Germline CDR1 is MNHEY and CDR2 is SVGAGI.

V usage is TRBV18 and J usage is TRBJ1-2; 8 bases are shared with TRBD1. Trimming removed 3 bases from V and 8 bases from J; junction bases left unmatched: 14. CDR1 and CDR2 (germline): KGHSH, LQKENI. The CDR3 length is 16 residues. The CDR3 DNA sequence: TGTGCCAGCTCACCTCCTGGGACAGGAGGCCTAGGAGGCTACACCTTC. Translated, it gives CASSPPGTGGLGGYTF.

About this clone: Other DNA variants within this sample encode the same CDR3. V usage is TRBV5-1 and J usage is TRBJ2-2; D remains ambiguous. The germline CDR1 and CDR2 sequences are SGHRS and YFSETQ. Trimming pared 4 bases from V and 1 base from J, leaving 2 bases between. CDR3 length: 12 residues. The CDR3 loop is CASSLNTGELFF. The CDR3 nucleotides are TGCGCCAGCAGCCTGAACACCGGGGAGCTGTTTTTT. Looking up the rest from reference TRBV5-1 and TRBJ2-2 gives the full variable domain: KAGVTQTPRYLIKTRGQQVTLSCSPISGHRSVSWYQQTPGQGLQFLFEYFSETQRNKGNFPGRFSGRQFSNSRSEMNVSTLELGDSALYLCASSLNTGELFFGEGSRLTVL.

This clone appeared once. The chain carries TRBV12-3 or TRBV12-4 and TRBJ2-1, with D possibly TRBD1 on 6 matching bases. V lost 5 bases and J 9 bases, leaving 8 bases between the germline ends. The CDR3 has 11 residues. The CDR3, as DNA: TGTGCCAGCAGTAAGGGGGTTGAGCAGTTCTTC. This gives the protein CASSKGVEQFF.

V is TRBV10-1 and J is TRBJ2-3; 8 bases agree with TRBD2. This CDR3 region has 13 residues. Germline CDR1 and CDR2: WNHNN and SYGVQD (reference sequence). V dropped 8 bases and J dropped 6; count of bases not matched to a gene: 7. The CDR3 nucleotides are TGCGCCAGCTTTAGCGGGAAAGGGGATACGCAGTATTTT. Translation gives CASFSGKGDTQYF.